Presented here are 12 T cell receptor beta chains from one specimen sequenced in a study of blood T cell repertoires in COVID-19. Here immunoSEQ multiplex PCR was the method, and the copy in TCRdb shows in-frame clones only, minus some. The sample lists under 300,000 clones; around 87% were seen once. The source material was PBMCs or T cells enriched from blood (not recorded which). The source of these receptors is a middle-aged woman with acute COVID-19.

The chain joins TRBV9 to TRBJ2-7; TRBD2 matches 11 bases. The V and J ends lost 3 bases and 2 bases, in that order; junction bases with no gene match: 4. Germline CDR1 is SGDLS and CDR2 is YYNGEE. The CDR3 sequence is 15 residues long. This chain's CDR3 is CASSGSSGRAYEQYF. CDR3 in DNA: TGTGCCAGCAGCGGGAGTAGCGGGAGGGCCTACGAGCAGTACTTC.

This chain uses TRBV27 with TRBJ2-5; 11 bases match TRBD2. V lost 4 bases, J lost 7 bases, and 8 bases stayed unmatched. The CDR3 spans 15 residues. The germline V gene has CDR1 MNHEY and CDR2 SMNVEV (reference sequence). As DNA, the CDR3 is TGTGCCAGCAGTTCCAACCATGGACTAGCGGGGACCCAGTACTTC. It codes for CASSSNHGLAGTQYF.

The CDR3 sequence: CASSQTERERSYEQYF. CDR3 DNA: TGTGCCAGCAGCCAGACAGAGCGGGAGAGGTCCTACGAGCAGTACTTC. This rearrangement joins TRBV2 to TRBJ2-7, with TRBD2 matching over 8 bases. Germline V gives CDR1 SNHLY, CDR2 FYNNEI. This CDR3 is built from 16 residues. Trimming took 6 bases from V and 1 from J; bases not matched to a gene: 11.

V is TRBV30 and J is TRBJ1-1; D ambiguous. CDR3 length equals 13 residues. Germline V CDR1 and CDR2: GTSNPN, SVGIG (reference sequence). V was clipped by 3 bases and J by 0 bases, with 8 bases between them. In nucleotides, the CDR3 is TGTGCCTGGAGACTGGTAGTGAACACTGAAGCTTTCTTT. It encodes CAWRLVVNTEAFF. The full variable domain, in which reference TRBV30 and TRBJ1-1 provide the parts outside the CDR3, is SQTIHQWPATLVQPVGSPLSLECTVEGTSNPNLYWYRQAAGRGLQLLFYSVGIGQISSEVPQNLSASRPQDRQFILSSKKLLLSDSGFYLCAWRLVVNTEAFFGQGTRLTVV.

The chain uses TRBV10-2 and TRBJ2-1; possibly TRBD2 for D (6 bases). Per the germline V gene, CDR1 is WSHSY and CDR2 is SAAADI. The CDR3 is made up of 14 amino acids. The V end was cut by 3 bases, the J end by 9 bases, with 15 bases between. The CDR3 here is CASSDYRGWGEQFF. The DNA of the CDR3 is TGCGCCAGCAGTGATTATCGGGGGTGGGGTGAGCAGTTCTTC.

The rearrangement joins TRBV4-1 to TRBJ2-3; D may be TRBD1 (6 bases). Germline V gives CDR1 MGHRA, CDR2 YSYEKL. Trimming removed 10 bases from V and 2 bases from J, with 13 bases in between. The CDR3 has 13 amino acids. Here the CDR3 DNA reads TGCGCCACCCGGGACAAGATCACAGATACGCAGTATTTT. Amino acids: CATRDKITDTQYF.

On this clone: A junction end diverges from the germline sequence, so it may reflect a read error. The chain combines TRBV24-1 with TRBJ2-7, with 8 nucleotides matching TRBD2. The CDR3 spans 13 residues. Germline loops: CDR1 KGHDR, CDR2 SFDVKD. DNA for the CDR3: TGTGCCACCAGTGAGACGGGACTAGAGAGGAGAATCTTC. This gives the protein CATSETGLERRIF.

The chain couples TRBV4-2 to TRBJ2-2; TRBD2 aligns across 14 bases. Looked up from germline, CDR1 is LGHNA and CDR2 is YNFKEQ. This CDR3 comprises 17 residues. Unmatched junction bases numbered 7, after V lost 3 bases and J lost 7 bases. The CDR3 here is CASSQTTGTSGGGELFF. The CDR3 bases are TGTGCCAGCAGCCAGACAACCGGGACTAGCGGGGGCGGGGAGCTGTTTTTT.

Of note for this clone: The same CDR3 arises from other DNA sequences in this sample as well. The chain is built from TRBV28 and TRBJ1-3; TRBD1 agrees at 9 bases. The germline gives CDR1 MDHEN, CDR2 SYDVKM. The CDR3 spans 17 residues. Trimming removed 3 bases from V and 2 bases from J; junction bases left unmatched: 8. CDR3 bases: TGTGCCAGCAGTTTTGTAGGACAGGGGAAAGCTGGAAACACCATATATTTT. Translating it yields CASSFVGQGKAGNTIYF.

The J gene is TRBJ2-1, the V gene TRBV6-1; TRBD2 matches 9 bases. The ends lost 4 bases at V and 0 bases at J; junction bases unmatched: 4. Germline loops: CDR1 MNHNS, CDR2 SASEGT. This CDR3 is 16 amino acids long. The CDR3: CASSGLAVSSYNEQFF. Written as DNA, the CDR3 is TGTGCCAGCAGTGGACTAGCGGTAAGCTCCTACAATGAGCAGTTCTTC.

The DNA of the CDR3 is TGTGCCAGCAGTTTAGTTGGGGGCACCACCTACGAGCAGTACTTC. Its protein is CASSLVGGTTYEQYF. J is TRBJ2-7 and V is TRBV28; tentative D call: TRBD1 (6 bases). There are 15 residues in the CDR3. The germline V gene encodes CDR1 MDHEN and CDR2 SYDVKM. The ends were cut back, 2 bases at V and 2 bases at J, with 13 bases in the middle.

The rearrangement links TRBV28 to TRBJ2-7; the match to TRBD1 covers 9 bases. CDR1 is MDHEN, CDR2 SYDVKM, per germline. The V segment lost 5 bases and the J segment 2 bases; nucleotides outside the gene matches: 7. The CDR3 is made up of 15 amino acids. Here the CDR3 DNA reads TGTGCCAGCAGTGAACCGGGACAGGGTGCCTACGAGCAGTACTTC. This translates into CASSEPGQGAYEQYF.